Below are 30 T cell receptor beta chains sequenced from a single sample in a study of memory CD4+ T cells and cytomegalovirus serostatus. Single viable CD3+CD4+CD8-CD45RO+ cells were sorted as the memory CD4+ T cells. Profiling relied on immunoSEQ multiplex PCR, and the TCRdb table lists in-frame clones only, not all of them. Found here are over 75,000 clones, 75% to 90% of them singletons; the top ten hold 3.6%. The sequenced sample consisted of memory CD4+ T cells from blood. These receptors originate from an adult in good health and CMV-seropositive.

The sample holds many counts of this clone. The chain combines TRBV7-9 with TRBJ1-1; D not certain. V was cut by 5 bases and J by 3 bases, with 4 bases left in between. The CDR3 spans 11 residues. Germline CDR1 is SEHNR and CDR2 is FQNEAQ (reference sequence). The CDR3 nucleotides read TGTGCCAGCAGCACAGACACTGAAGCTTTCTTT. This codes for CASSTDTEAFF.

A single count supports this clone. The chain carries TRBV11-2 and TRBJ2-2; the D call may be TRBD1 or TRBD2 (5 bases each). Trimming removed 4 bases from V and 1 base from J, with 10 bases in between. Germline-derived CDR1 and CDR2 are SGHAT and FQNNGV. This CDR3 has 15 residues. As DNA, the CDR3 is TGTGCCAGCAGCTACCGGGACGAGAACACCGGGGAGCTGTTTTTT. Translation gives CASSYRDENTGELFF.

J is TRBJ1-4 and V is TRBV7-9; D ambiguous. The CDR3 spans 15 residues. Trimming shortened V by 5 bases and J by 0 bases, and 10 bases separated the two germline ends. CDR1 is SEHNR, CDR2 FQNEAQ, per germline (reference sequence). The CDR3 here is CASSMDGATNEKLFF. The CDR3 DNA is TGTGCCAGCAGCATGGACGGTGCAACTAATGAAAAACTGTTTTTT.

About this clone: A junction end diverges from the germline sequence, so it may reflect a read error. J is TRBJ1-1 and V is TRBV5-4; no firm D call. Germline-derived CDR1 and CDR2 are SGHNT and YYREEE (reference sequence). The CDR3 contains 14 residues. CDR3 region: CASSQDMMDTEAFF. The CDR3 DNA sequence: TGCGCCAGCAGCCAAGATATGATGGACACTGAAGCTTTCTTT.

This chain connects TRBV7-8 to TRBJ1-5, with D possibly TRBD1 on 5 matching bases. The germline V gene has CDR1 SGHVS and CDR2 FQNEAQ. The V end was cut by 1 base, the J end by 0 bases, with 10 bases between. This CDR3 comprises 16 residues. Here the CDR3 reads CASSLEGLYSNQPQHF. CDR3 in DNA: TGTGCCAGCAGCTTAGAGGGACTCTATAGCAATCAGCCCCAGCATTTT.

The V and J genes are TRBV13 and TRBJ1-1; TRBD1 matches at 7 bases. The CDR3 runs 13 residues. Unmatched junction bases numbered 1, after V lost 4 bases and J lost 2 bases. Per the germline V gene, CDR1 is PRHDT and CDR2 is FYEKMQ (reference sequence). The CDR3 is CASSWDRNTEAFF. For the CDR3, the DNA is TGTGCCAGCAGCTGGGACAGAAACACTGAAGCTTTCTTT.

This clone occurred a few times. The gene calls are TRBV2 and TRBJ2-4; a weak D match, TRBD1 (6 bases). Trimming left V 1 base short and J 0 bases short, with 7 bases between. From germline, CDR1 is SNHLY and CDR2 FYNNEI. The CDR3 length is 15 residues. CDR3 in DNA: TGTGCCAGCAGTGAAGGACAGGTAGCCAAAAACATTCAGTACTTC. As protein: CASSEGQVAKNIQYF.

This rearrangement joins TRBV28 to TRBJ1-2; 7 nucleotides line up with TRBD1. J lost 9 bases, V lost 3 bases, and 7 bases had no gene match. The V gene's germline CDR1 is MDHEN and CDR2 SYDVKM. The CDR3 sequence is 13 residues long. The CDR3 DNA sequence: TGTGCCAGCAGTTTCGGGACAGCTCAGCGCTACACCTTC. Protein: CASSFGTAQRYTF.

The rearrangement links TRBV28 to TRBJ2-5; TRBD2 matches at 7 bases. The CDR3 covers 16 residues. Germline assignment: CDR1 MDHEN and CDR2 SYDVKM. Trimming cost V 4 bases and J 4 bases; bases outside gene matches: 12. CDR3 protein: CASSSPDTGGRETQYF. The CDR3 nucleotides are TGTGCCAGCAGTTCCCCTGACACGGGCGGGAGAGAGACCCAGTACTTC.

The rearrangement links TRBV11-2 to TRBJ2-7, with 9 bases matching TRBD1. The CDR3 contains 14 residues. Unmatched junction bases numbered 3, after V lost 4 bases and J lost 2 bases. Germline V gives CDR1 SGHAT, CDR2 FQNNGV. CDR3 in amino acids: CASSWTGATYEQYF. Here the CDR3 DNA reads TGTGCCAGCAGCTGGACAGGGGCGACCTACGAGCAGTACTTC.

The chain joins TRBV6-5 to TRBJ2-3, with 8 bases aligning to TRBD1. Per germline, CDR1 MNHEY and CDR2 SVGAGI. The CDR3 is made up of 15 amino acids. Trimming took 4 bases from V and 1 from J; bases not matched to a gene: 4. The CDR3 loop is CASSSTGVGTDTQYF. CDR3 DNA: TGTGCCAGCAGTTCGACAGGGGTTGGCACAGATACGCAGTATTTT.

This clone was seen once. The J gene is TRBJ2-3, the V gene TRBV6-6; D may be TRBD2 (7 bases). V dropped 4 bases and J dropped 0 bases, with 11 bases sitting between them. Germline CDR1 reads MNHNY; CDR2 reads SVGAGI (reference sequence). The CDR3 spans 15 residues. The CDR3 region is CASSSRGASTDTQYF. The CDR3 bases are TGTGCCAGCAGTTCCCGGGGGGCTAGCACAGATACGCAGTATTTT.

The V gene is TRBV10-3, the J gene TRBJ1-1; tentatively, D is TRBD1 (6 bases). Trimming pared 6 bases from V and 0 bases from J, leaving 14 bases between. The germline gives CDR1 ENHRY, CDR2 SYGVKD. This CDR3 is 15 amino acids long. The CDR3 is CAISRSTGLNTEAFF. CDR3 sequence (DNA): TGTGCCATCAGCCGCTCCACAGGGTTGAACACTGAAGCTTTCTTT.

J is TRBJ2-1 and V is TRBV28, with D unclear. The CDR3 is 12 amino acids. Trimming removed 6 bases from V and 8 bases from J, with 11 bases in between. Germline V lookup: CDR1 MDHEN, CDR2 SYDVKM. Here the CDR3 DNA reads TGTGCCAGCAGCTCCATCTTGGATGAGCAGTTCTTC. This translates into CASSSILDEQFF. Based on the CDR3 plus reference TRBV28 and TRBJ2-1, the full variable domain is DVKVTQSSRYLVKRTGEKVFLECVQDMDHENMFWYRQDPGLGLRLIYFSYDVKMKEKGDIPEGYSVSREKKERFSLILESASTNQTSMYLCASSSILDEQFFGPGTRLTVL.

This chain links TRBV7-3 with TRBJ1-2; TRBD1 matches 12 bases. The germline CDR1 and CDR2 sequences are SGHTA and FQGTGA. V lost 5 bases, J lost 7 bases, and 5 bases stayed unmatched. The CDR3 is 14 amino acids. CDR3 sequence (DNA): TGTGCCAGCAGCCCGGGGACAGGGGGCAGTGGCTACACCTTC. Protein: CASSPGTGGSGYTF.

The V and J genes are TRBV6-6 and TRBJ2-7; D is unclear. The CDR3 is made up of 14 amino acids. V was pared by 0 bases and J by 5 bases, with 11 bases between. Germline lookup yields CDR1 MNHNY and CDR2 SVGAGI (reference sequence). For the CDR3, the DNA is TGTGCCAGCAGTTACTCGCCAGGCCAACACGAGCAGTACTTC. This gives the protein CASSYSPGQHEQYF.

V is TRBV18 and J is TRBJ2-2; TRBD2 is a possible D gene (6 bases). The CDR3 length is 17 residues. Germline CDR1 and CDR2: KGHSH and LQKENI. With 3 bases removed from V and 0 bases from J, the gap between germline ends came to 14 bases. The CDR3 bases are TGTGCCAGCTCACCCCCAAACCGGGGGACGAACACCGGGGAGCTGTTTTTT. Its translation is CASSPPNRGTNTGELFF.

The gene calls are TRBV21-1 and TRBJ2-7; the D call of TRBD1 is as the table states it, not checked on the DNA. TRBV21-1 is labeled a pseudogene. CDR3 length equals 16 residues. CDR3 nucleotides: TGTGCCAGCAGCTTGGGACAGGGGGCGAATGCCTACGAGCAGTACTTC. Its translation: CASSLGQGANAYEQYF.

The chain carries TRBV7-2 and TRBJ2-3; the D gene is possibly TRBD2 (6 bases). V gave up 2 bases and J gave up 0 bases, with 15 bases separating them. CDR3 length: 17 residues. Germline values: CDR1 SGHTA, CDR2 FQGNSA. CDR3 nucleotide sequence: TGTGCCAGCAGCTTATTTTGGTCGGGAGACAGCACAGATACGCAGTATTTT. Protein product: CASSLFWSGDSTDTQYF.

This clone was found a few times. The J gene is TRBJ2-5, the V gene TRBV2, with unresolved D. CDR1 is SNHLY and CDR2 is FYNNEI in the germline V gene. Trimming took 4 bases from V and 5 from J, leaving 5 bases between them. This CDR3 spans 11 amino acids. CDR3 region: CASSGWETQYF. DNA for the CDR3: TGTGCCAGCAGTGGTTGGGAGACCCAGTACTTC.

The gene calls are TRBV11-3 and TRBJ1-1, with 10 positions matching TRBD1. CDR3 length: 15 amino acids. CDR1 and CDR2 from the germline V gene are SGHNT and YENEEA. J gave up 0 bases and V 5 bases, and 3 bases lay outside the gene matches. The CDR3 region has the DNA TGTGCCAGCAGCCCAGGACAGGGGGTGAACACTGAAGCTTTCTTT. Protein sequence: CASSPGQGVNTEAFF.

The chain employs TRBV5-1 and TRBJ2-5, with D unclear. Trimming left V 2 bases short and J 3 bases short, with 5 bases between. Germline V gene lookup returns CDR1 SGHRS and CDR2 YFSETQ. The CDR3 has 12 residues. Written as DNA, the CDR3 is TGCGCCAGCAGCTTAAGGGAAGAGACCCAGTACTTC. It translates to CASSLREETQYF.

V is TRBV4-2 and J is TRBJ2-1; 7 bases map to TRBD2. The CDR3 loop spans 15 amino acids. Unmatched junction bases numbered 7, after V lost 1 base and J lost 7 bases. The germline CDR1 and CDR2 sequences are LGHNA and YNFKEQ. The CDR3 region is CASSQGIGGSNEQFF. The CDR3 DNA reads as TGTGCCAGCAGCCAAGGAATTGGCGGGAGTAATGAGCAGTTCTTC.

This sequence joins TRBV5-1 and TRBJ1-1; 8 bases line up with TRBD1. This CDR3 has 14 amino acids. The germline V gene has CDR1 SGHRS and CDR2 YFSETQ. Trimming cost V 6 bases and J 3 bases; bases outside gene matches: 7. The chain's CDR3 is CASKDRGTDTEAFF. As DNA, the CDR3 is TGCGCCAGCAAAGACAGGGGAACTGACACTGAAGCTTTCTTT.

V is TRBV9 and J is TRBJ2-7, with D hard to call. CDR1 SGDLS and CDR2 YYNGEE come from the germline V gene. The length of the CDR3 is 13 residues. V was pared by 3 bases and J by 4 bases, with 11 bases between. This chain's CDR3 is CASSGPSGYEQYF. CDR3 sequence (DNA): TGTGCCAGCAGCGGCCCTTCTGGGTACGAGCAGTACTTC.

The chain carries TRBV28 and TRBJ2-1; D possibly corresponds to TRBD1 (6 bases). The ends were cut back, 4 bases at V and 10 bases at J, with 20 bases in the middle. The germline CDR1 and CDR2 sequences are MDHEN and SYDVKM. The CDR3 covers 15 residues. The CDR3 loop is CASSSIGAGAGEQFF. The CDR3 DNA reads TGTGCCAGCAGTTCCATCGGAGCAGGGGCCGGCGAGCAGTTCTTC. Complete variable domain (other parts from reference TRBV28 and TRBJ2-1): DVKVTQSSRYLVKRTGEKVFLECVQDMDHENMFWYRQDPGLGLRLIYFSYDVKMKEKGDIPEGYSVSREKKERFSLILESASTNQTSMYLCASSSIGAGAGEQFFGPGTRLTVL.

The chain uses TRBV6-1 and TRBJ2-1; perhaps TRBD1 as D (5 bases). Germline CDR1 is MNHNS and CDR2 is SASEGT. This CDR3 is built from 14 residues. The ends were cut back, 4 bases at V and 4 bases at J, with 11 bases in the middle. The CDR3 here is CASSGTTVYNEQFF. In nucleotides, the CDR3 is TGTGCCAGCAGTGGAACGACAGTTTACAATGAGCAGTTCTTC.

The rearrangement links TRBV5-1 to TRBJ1-3; unclear D gene. Trimming cost V 0 bases and J 0 bases, with 10 bases left between them. CDR1 SGHRS and CDR2 YFSETQ come from the germline V gene. This CDR3 comprises 16 residues. In DNA form, the CDR3 reads TGCGCCAGCAGCTTGGCGCCGGGAACCTCTGGAAACACCATATATTTT. Protein: CASSLAPGTSGNTIYF.

J is TRBJ1-5 and V is TRBV28, with 10 bases identical to TRBD1. V lost 6 bases, J lost 4 bases, and 9 bases stayed unmatched. Germline V gene sequence: CDR1 MDHEN, CDR2 SYDVKM. The CDR3 sequence is 16 residues long. The CDR3 sequence: CASRLFGTGVNQPQHF. As DNA, the CDR3 is TGTGCCAGCAGATTGTTTGGGACAGGGGTTAATCAGCCCCAGCATTTT.

The chain carries TRBV19 and TRBJ1-2; tentatively, D is TRBD1 (5 bases). Trimming took 0 bases from V and 8 from J, leaving 13 bases between them. The CDR3 has 14 residues. The germline CDR1 and CDR2 sequences are LNHDA and SQIVND (reference sequence). The CDR3 reads CASSIDGTFGGYTF. For the CDR3, the DNA is TGTGCCAGTAGTATAGACGGGACTTTTGGAGGCTACACCTTC.